The 19 T cell receptor beta chains below come from one sample, sequenced in a study of OX40 agonist ivuxolimab in advanced cancers. Measured with immunoSEQ multiplex PCR; TCRdb has only the in-frame clones, and not every one. The sample records tens of thousands of clones, 78% being singletons. The input for sequencing was CD4+ or CD8+ T cells sorted from blood, taken in a trial of the OX40 agonist ivuxolimab. These receptor sequences come from an adult with an advanced solid tumor such as melanoma, head and neck, liver or kidney cancer.

The V gene is TRBV11-2, the J gene TRBJ2-2; perhaps TRBD1 as D (6 bases). In germline, CDR1 is SGHAT, CDR2 FQNNGV. V was clipped by 10 bases and J by 5 bases, with 17 bases between them. CDR3 length: 14 residues. The CDR3, as DNA: TGTGCCACCGTAAGGGGGTCGAGGACCGGGGAGCTGTTTTTT. Encoded protein: CATVRGSRTGELFF.

The chain joins TRBV4-3 to TRBJ1-2; maybe TRBD1 (5 bases). The germline V and J ends were trimmed by 1 base and 7 bases, with 22 bases remaining between them. CDR1 and CDR2 (germline): LGHNA, YSLEER. This CDR3 is built from 17 residues. CDR3 amino acids: CASSQVYAGPRVTGYTF. The CDR3 DNA is TGCGCCAGCAGCCAAGTATACGCGGGACCCCGAGTAACTGGCTACACCTTC.

The chain recombines TRBV5-6 with TRBJ1-4, with D maybe TRBD1 (6 bases). V dropped 4 bases and J dropped 5 bases, with 24 bases sitting between them. This CDR3 spans 18 amino acids. Germline V lookup: CDR1 SGHDT, CDR2 YYEEEE. CDR3 coding DNA: TGTGCCAGCAGCGGTCTCATACAGGGAGCCCTACCAAATGAAAAACTGTTTTTT. Translated, it gives CASSGLIQGALPNEKLFF. Filled out from reference TRBV5-6 and TRBJ1-4, the complete variable domain reads DAGVTQSPTHLIKTRGQQVTLRCSPKSGHDTVSWYQQALGQGPQFIFQYYEEEERQRGNFPDRFSGHQFPNYSSELNVNALLLGDSALYLCASSGLIQGALPNEKLFFGSGTQLSVL.

J is TRBJ1-2 and V is TRBV2; 7 bases align to TRBD1. The CDR3 is made up of 15 amino acids. Per germline, CDR1 SNHLY and CDR2 FYNNEI. Trimming cost V 6 bases and J 4 bases; bases outside gene matches: 11. CDR3 DNA sequence: TGTGCCAGCAGGGGAGGCAGGGGGATTTCCTATGGCTACACCTTC. Its protein product is CASRGGRGISYGYTF.

This clone was seen only once. V and J are TRBV7-7 and TRBJ1-1; D not resolved. The germline V gene has CDR1 SSHAT and CDR2 FNYEAQ (reference sequence). The CDR3 has 13 residues. The V gene lost 3 bases and the J gene lost 6 bases, with 11 bases spanning the gap. CDR3 DNA sequence: TGTGCCAGCAGCTTGGATGCTGGGGCTGAAGCTTTCTTT. As protein: CASSLDAGAEAFF.

The chain links TRBV7-2 to TRBJ2-1, with 8 positions matching TRBD2. The germline CDR1 and CDR2 sequences are SGHTA and FQGNSA. This CDR3 has 15 amino acids. J lost 5 bases, V lost 5 bases, and 8 bases had no gene match. The CDR3 coding sequence is TGTGCCAGCAGCCCAGCGGCGGGGGGCAACAATGAGCAGTTCTTC. Translating gives CASSPAAGGNNEQFF.

The CDR3 is CASSLTAGSDSPLHF. As DNA, the CDR3 is TGTGCCAGCAGCTTAACTGCAGGGAGTGATTCACCCCTCCACTTT. The chain couples TRBV7-3 to TRBJ1-6; weak D call: TRBD1 (5 bases). The length of the CDR3 is 15 residues. Trimming cost V 0 bases and J 8 bases, with 11 bases left between them. In germline, CDR1 is SGHTA, CDR2 FQGTGA.

The chain employs TRBV28 and TRBJ2-7; D is unresolved. Trimming shortened V by 5 bases and J by 4 bases, and 6 bases separated the two germline ends. The CDR3 covers 11 residues. The V gene's germline CDR1 is MDHEN and CDR2 SYDVKM. CDR3 loop: CASSRIYEQYF. For the CDR3, the DNA is TGTGCCAGCAGTCGGATTTACGAGCAGTACTTC.

This sequence joins TRBV19 and TRBJ2-1; tentative D call: TRBD2 (6 bases). The germline V and J ends were trimmed by 5 bases and 5 bases, with 19 bases remaining between them. The germline V gene has CDR1 LNHDA and CDR2 SQIVND (reference sequence). The CDR3 sequence is 16 residues long. The CDR3 sequence is CASSRREKTHNNEQFF. CDR3 bases: TGTGCCAGTAGTCGACGGGAGAAGACTCATAACAATGAGCAGTTCTTC. The whole variable domain, filled in from reference TRBV19 and TRBJ2-1, reads DGGITQSPKYLFRKEGQNVTLSCEQNLNHDAMYWYRQDPGQGLRLIYYSQIVNDFQKGDIAEGYSVSREKKESFPLTVTSAQKNPTAFYLCASSRREKTHNNEQFFGPGTRLTVL.

The rearrangement joins TRBV19 to TRBJ2-1, with D unclear. V shed 9 bases and J shed 6 bases, with 15 bases lying between them. The CDR3 is made up of 13 amino acids. CDR1 is LNHDA and CDR2 is SQIVND in the germline V gene (reference sequence). The DNA for the CDR3 is TGTGCCAGCAAGCCCTATCTCTTCAATGAGCAGTTCTTC. Amino acid sequence: CASKPYLFNEQFF.

This chain joins TRBV27 and TRBJ1-6, with 7 bases fitting TRBD1. Trimming cost V 8 bases and J 8 bases; bases outside gene matches: 6. The CDR3 has 13 residues. Looked up from germline, CDR1 is MNHEY and CDR2 is SMNVEV (reference sequence). This CDR3 is CASRQGGDSPLHF. DNA for the CDR3: TGTGCCAGCCGCCAAGGGGGCGATTCACCCCTCCACTTT.

V and J are TRBV5-1 and TRBJ2-5, with 10 bases that match TRBD1. Germline V gives CDR1 SGHRS, CDR2 YFSETQ. CDR3 size: 15 residues. The junction had 3 bases not matched to a gene; V was cut back by 0 bases and J by 4 bases. CDR3 sequence: CASSLDGTGVETQYF. The CDR3 region has the DNA TGCGCCAGCAGCTTGGACGGGACAGGGGTAGAGACCCAGTACTTC.

This clone was found a few times. The chain joins TRBV19 to TRBJ1-6, with a possible D match to TRBD1 (5 bases). Trimming pared 6 bases from V and 8 bases from J, leaving 14 bases between. CDR3 length: 14 amino acids. Germline loops: CDR1 LNHDA, CDR2 SQIVND (reference sequence). CDR3 nucleotide sequence: TGTGCCAGTAGCTTCGAACAGGCTTATTCACCCCTCCACTTT. Translated: CASSFEQAYSPLHF.

The chain combines TRBV5-1 with TRBJ2-5; D call uncertain. V was trimmed by 1 base and J by 3 bases, leaving 7 bases between them. This CDR3 spans 13 amino acids. Germline V gene data show CDR1 as SGHRS and CDR2 as YFSETQ. The CDR3 spells CASSLMVKETQYF. The DNA for the CDR3 is TGCGCCAGCAGCTTGATGGTAAAAGAGACCCAGTACTTC.

Worth noting for this clone: Other DNA variants within this sample encode the same CDR3. The chain has TRBV10-2 and TRBJ1-5, with D perhaps TRBD1 (5 bases). Germline assignment: CDR1 WSHSY and CDR2 SAAADI. This CDR3 has 13 residues. V lost 2 bases and J 7 bases, leaving 9 bases between the germline ends. CDR3 in DNA: TGCGCCAGCAGTGAGGGGGCGAGGCAGCCCCAGCATTTT. Amino acid sequence: CASSEGARQPQHF.

In this sample, this clone turned up once. The V and J genes are TRBV7-2 and TRBJ1-2, with D uncertain. The germline V gene encodes CDR1 SGHTA and CDR2 FQGNSA. The CDR3 spans 15 residues. Trimming stripped 7 bases from V and 5 bases from J, with 20 bases between. CDR3 in amino acids: CASNRPPGTGYGYTF. CDR3 DNA sequence: TGTGCCAGCAACAGACCGCCGGGAACGGGGTATGGCTACACCTTC. The full variable domain, with the rest looked up from reference TRBV7-2 and TRBJ1-2, is GAGVSQSPSNKVTEKGKDVELRCDPISGHTALYWYRQSLGQGLEFLIYFQGNSAPDKSGLPSDRFSAERTGGSVSTLTIQRTQQEDSAVYLCASNRPPGTGYGYTFGSGTRLTVV.

This chain uses TRBV7-2 with TRBJ2-3; D possibly uses TRBD1 or TRBD2 (6 bases each). Germline values: CDR1 SGHTA, CDR2 FQGNSA. Trimming left V 8 bases short and J 5 bases short, with 23 bases between. This CDR3 is 16 amino acids long. CDR3: CASGLQVGGPEDTQYF. CDR3 nucleotide sequence: TGTGCCAGCGGACTCCAAGTTGGGGGGCCCGAAGATACGCAGTATTTT.

This clone was seen just once. One end of the junction varies from germline; a read error may be responsible. Other DNA variants within this sample encode the same CDR3. The rearrangement uses TRBV30 and TRBJ2-7, with TRBD2 as a possible D gene (6 bases). The V gene's germline CDR1 is GTSNPN and CDR2 SVGIG (reference sequence). This CDR3 spans 11 amino acids. CDR3 nucleotides: TGCGCCTGGAGGGTAGCCTACGAGCAGTACTTC. It specifies CAWRVAYEQYF.

CDR3 sequence: CASTQDGRGTEAFF. The CDR3 DNA sequence: TGCGCCAGCACCCAAGACGGCCGGGGCACTGAAGCTTTCTTT. The chain carries TRBV5-1 and TRBJ1-1; D gene uncertain. CDR3 length: 14 amino acids. Germline-derived CDR1 and CDR2 are SGHRS and YFSETQ. The ends were cut back, 6 bases at V and 4 bases at J, with 16 bases in the middle.